What follows are 11 T cell receptor beta chains derived from one specimen sequenced in a study of cytomegalovirus exposure and HLA in healthy donors. PCR involved 60 Vbeta and 13 Jbeta primers. The assay was immunoSEQ multiplex PCR, and TCRdb's table has in-frame clones only and misses some. The data contain about 140,000 clones, around 68% of them singletons. The sequenced sample was PBMCs. These receptors all stem from a man aged 30 to 39 in good health and CMV-seropositive.

The chain uses TRBV28 and TRBJ2-3; TRBD2 matches at 8 bases. The V segment lost 4 bases and the J segment 2 bases; nucleotides outside the gene matches: 8. Germline CDR1 MDHEN, CDR2 SYDVKM. The CDR3 is made up of 16 amino acids. Here the CDR3 DNA reads TGTGCCAGCAGTTCCCCTGGACTAGCAATCACAGATACGCAGTATTTT. This sequence encodes CASSSPGLAITDTQYF.

The chain combines TRBV7-2 with TRBJ2-2; 7 bases match TRBD2. This CDR3 is built from 15 residues. Unmatched junction bases numbered 11, after V lost 8 bases and J lost 5 bases. Germline lookup yields CDR1 SGHTA and CDR2 FQGNSA. The CDR3 spells CASRPGGSGTGELFF. The DNA for the CDR3 is TGTGCCAGCCGGCCTGGCGGGAGTGGAACCGGGGAGCTGTTTTTT.

The DNA for the CDR3 is TGTGCCAGCAGTTTAAACAGGTACGAGCAGTACTTC. Encoded protein: CASSLNRYEQYF. The V call is TRBV28, the J call TRBJ2-7; a possible D gene is TRBD1 (5 bases). V lost 2 bases and J lost 4, with 6 bases in between. CDR1 and CDR2 (germline): MDHEN, SYDVKM. CDR3 length: 12 residues.

This chain links TRBV10-1 with TRBJ2-7; 14 bases agree with TRBD2. V trimming: 0 bases; J trimming: 4 bases; junction bases outside the gene matches: 2. Germline V gene data show CDR1 as WNHNN and CDR2 as SYGVQD (reference sequence). This CDR3 has 16 amino acids. CDR3 nucleotides: TGCGCCAGCAGTGAGTCGACTAGCGGGAGGGTTTACGAGCAGTACTTC. Protein product: CASSESTSGRVYEQYF.

V and J are TRBV7-3 and TRBJ2-1; D gene unclear. The V gene's germline CDR1 is SGHTA and CDR2 FQGTGA. The CDR3 runs 14 residues. With 6 bases removed from V and 1 base from J, the gap between germline ends came to 10 bases. CDR3 sequence: CASSSSRSYNEQFF. CDR3 DNA: TGTGCCAGCAGTTCCTCTCGGTCCTACAATGAGCAGTTCTTC.

This clone was counted a few times. The chain is built from TRBV5-4 and TRBJ1-1, with 7 positions matching TRBD1. There are 15 residues in the CDR3. CDR1 SGHNT and CDR2 YYREEE come from the germline V gene (reference sequence). Trimming removed 0 bases from V and 5 bases from J; junction bases left unmatched: 7. The CDR3 sequence is CASSLGGGAWTEAFF. CDR3 DNA sequence: TGTGCCAGCAGCTTGGGAGGGGGCGCGTGGACTGAAGCTTTCTTT.

This chain links TRBV7-9 with TRBJ2-5; 8 nucleotides align to TRBD2. CDR1 is SEHNR and CDR2 is FQNEAQ in the germline V gene (reference sequence). The ends lost 5 bases at V and 1 base at J; junction bases unmatched: 6. The CDR3 covers 15 residues. CDR3 in amino acids: CASSPILAVQETQYF. In DNA form, the CDR3 reads TGTGCCAGCAGCCCTATACTAGCGGTCCAAGAGACCCAGTACTTC. The full variable domain, with the rest looked up from reference TRBV7-9 and TRBJ2-5, is DTGVSQNPRHKITKRGQNVTFRCDPISEHNRLYWYRQTLGQGPEFLTYFQNEAQLEKSRLLSDRFSAERPKGSFSTLEIQRTEQGDSAMYLCASSPILAVQETQYFGPGTRLLVL.

V usage is TRBV10-1 and J usage is TRBJ1-1, with 7 bases that match TRBD1. The CDR3 is 17 amino acids. V was pared by 8 bases and J by 0 bases, with 15 bases of the junction left unmatched. Germline loops: CDR1 WNHNN, CDR2 SYGVQD (reference sequence). The CDR3: CASSHTQGGQMNTEAFF. The CDR3 nucleotides read TGCGCCAGCTCTCATACTCAGGGGGGCCAAATGAACACTGAAGCTTTCTTT.

The chain has TRBV5-1 and TRBJ1-1, with 7 bases that match TRBD1. The CDR3 spans 16 residues. Germline V gives CDR1 SGHRS, CDR2 YFSETQ. Trimming took 4 bases from V and 6 from J; bases not matched to a gene: 15. CDR3: CASSLESTTGRSEAFF. As DNA, the CDR3 is TGCGCCAGCAGCCTCGAATCCACGACAGGGAGGTCTGAAGCTTTCTTT.

This clone was counted only a few times. The rearrangement joins TRBV7-2 to TRBJ2-2; perhaps TRBD1 as D (6 bases). V was cut by 7 bases and J by 1 base, with 13 bases left in between. CDR1 is SGHTA and CDR2 is FQGNSA in the germline V gene. The CDR3 runs 15 residues. The CDR3 sequence is CASTKVQGNTGELFF. CDR3 bases: TGTGCCAGCACCAAGGTACAGGGGAACACCGGGGAGCTGTTTTTT.

The chain combines TRBV9 with TRBJ2-7; 7 bases match TRBD2. Germline CDR1 reads SGDLS; CDR2 reads YYNGEE. Trimming removed 1 base from V and 6 bases from J; junction bases left unmatched: 7. This CDR3 is 14 amino acids long. Here the CDR3 DNA reads TGTGCCAGCAGCGTATGGGGGGGAATCGGCGAGCAGTACTTC. It specifies CASSVWGGIGEQYF. Filled out from reference TRBV9 and TRBJ2-7, the complete variable domain reads DSGVTQTPKHLITATGQRVTLRCSPRSGDLSVYWYQQSLDQGLQFLIQYYNGEERAKGNILERFSAQQFPDLHSELNLSSLELGDSALYFCASSVWGGIGEQYFGPGTRLTVT.